This T cell receptor beta chain was captured by sequencing in a study of beta chain features in type 1 diabetes. Reverse transcription of all isolated RNA meant that expressed TCRB transcripts were sequenced. Sequenced naive, central memory and regulatory T cell samples produced an average of about 3.57 million reads. Produced via immunoSEQ multiplex PCR; TCRdb's table is partial and in-frame only. The sample shows 150,000 to 200,000 clones, 63% of them seen only once. Each donor gave one heparinised blood draw averaging around 120 mL. CD4+ naive, central memory, regulatory and stem cell-like memory cells were sorted via CD45RO/CCR7/CD25/CD127/CD95/CD27. Purity exceeded 95% in all sorted populations. With regard to this clone: Its target is not known.

The germline V gene encodes CDR1 SGHRS and CDR2 YFSETQ. The junction had 3 bases not matched to a gene; V was cut back by 3 bases and J by 0 bases. The length of the CDR3 is 16 residues. General observations from the study: Researchers report that Type 1 diabetes patients had moderately but significantly shorter TCRB CDR3s across all four CD4+ subsets.

The sequence derives from a man aged 25 to 40 with type 1 diabetes. Sequencing input: naive CD4+ T cells from blood. The chain carries TRBV5-1 and TRBJ2-3; 11 nucleotides align to TRBD2. The chain's CDR3 is CASSSTSGISTDTQYF. CDR3 DNA: TGCGCCAGCAGCTCGACTAGCGGGATTAGCACAGATACGCAGTATTTT.